This entry lists 19 T cell receptor beta chains sequenced from one sample in a study of CD4 T cells in relation to SARS-CoV-2 and coronaviruses. Their antigen targets remain unknown. Clones were read by immunoSEQ multiplex PCR, and TCRdb kept only the in-frame ones, dropping some. Among about 26,000 clones listed, around 67% were seen once. Before the COVID-19 pandemic, during about 2010-2018, CD4+ T cells were taken from unexposed donors. After around nine days of culture, CD4+ T cells were isolated. The source material was CD4+ T cells from PBMCs, cultured in vitro. The receptors come from a human donor in good health.

This clone was found once. The CDR3 DNA reads as TGTGCCAGCAGAGATTGGGGCTTCAGGGGGCGCGGCTATGGCTACACCTTC. Protein sequence: CASRDWGFRGRGYGYTF. The V gene is TRBV2, the J gene TRBJ1-2; 8 bases are a match to TRBD1. The V segment lost 6 bases and the J segment 4 bases; nucleotides outside the gene matches: 16. This CDR3 is built from 17 residues. In germline, CDR1 is SNHLY, CDR2 FYNNEI.

The V and J genes are TRBV6-6 and TRBJ1-3, with D possibly TRBD1 on 5 matching bases. The length of the CDR3 is 15 residues. V was cut by 0 bases and J by 4 bases, with 10 bases left in between. CDR1 and CDR2 (germline): MNHNY, SVGAGI (reference sequence). CDR3 nucleotides: TGTGCCAGCAGTTACTCCCAGGGTCGCGGAAACACCATATATTTT. Translated: CASSYSQGRGNTIYF.

The chain recombines TRBV6-2 or TRBV6-3 with TRBJ1-2; D remains unclear. The CDR3 spans 12 residues. CDR1 and CDR2 from the germline V gene are MNHEY and SVGEGT. Trimming stripped 6 bases from V and 4 bases from J, with 9 bases between. The CDR3 region is CASSPTVYGYTF. CDR3 in DNA: TGTGCCAGCAGCCCGACGGTCTATGGCTACACCTTC.

J is TRBJ1-4 and V is TRBV7-2; 8 positions match TRBD1. The V segment lost 5 bases and the J segment 8 bases; nucleotides outside the gene matches: 7. In germline, CDR1 is SGHTA, CDR2 FQGNSA. The CDR3 is made up of 14 amino acids. The CDR3: CASSPDRGGEKLFF. The DNA for the CDR3 is TGTGCCAGCAGCCCTGACAGGGGCGGCGAAAAACTGTTTTTT. Looking up the rest from reference TRBV7-2 and TRBJ1-4 gives the full variable domain: GAGVSQSPSNKVTEKGKDVELRCDPISGHTALYWYRQSLGQGLEFLIYFQGNSAPDKSGLPSDRFSAERTGGSVSTLTIQRTQQEDSAVYLCASSPDRGGEKLFFGSGTQLSVL.

The chain links TRBV25-1 to TRBJ1-1; TRBD1 might be the D (5 bases). The CDR3 loop spans 14 amino acids. Looked up from germline, CDR1 is MGHDK and CDR2 is SYGVNS. V lost 2 bases and J 5 bases, leaving 12 bases between the germline ends. The CDR3 sequence: CASSEVGGRTEAFF. CDR3 nucleotide sequence: TGTGCCAGCAGTGAAGTGGGGGGTCGAACTGAAGCTTTCTTT.

CDR3 sequence: CASRVRQGGEKLFF. CDR3 bases: TGTGCCAGCCGGGTTCGACAGGGTGGAGAAAAACTGTTTTTT. This rearrangement joins TRBV19 to TRBJ1-4; TRBD1 matches at 7 bases. Per germline, CDR1 LNHDA and CDR2 SQIVND (reference sequence). The CDR3 runs 14 residues. V was pared by 9 bases and J by 8 bases, with 12 bases of the junction left unmatched.

The V gene is TRBV23-1, the J gene TRBJ2-2; no clear D gene. TRBV23-1 is labeled an ORF, and its function is uncertain. The CDR3 totals 13 residues. The V end lost 1 base, the J end lost 4 bases, and 4 bases lay between the germline ends. This CDR3 is CASSQYPTGELFF. CDR3 coding DNA: TGCGCCAGCAGTCAATACCCCACCGGGGAGCTGTTTTTT.

In DNA form, the CDR3 reads TGCGCCAGCAGCCAGGGCGGGAGGTACGAGACCCAGTACTTC. It yields the protein CASSQGGRYETQYF. The rearrangement uses TRBV4-1 and TRBJ2-5; 8 bases fit TRBD2. Germline lookup yields CDR1 MGHRA and CDR2 YSYEKL. The CDR3 covers 14 residues. V shed 3 bases, J shed 5 bases, and the junction held 5 bases outside the gene matches.

The CDR3 DNA sequence: TGTGCCAGCAGTAAACCGGGACCCCTCAGTCTGTTCTTC. This encodes CASSKPGPLSLFF. This chain uses TRBV6-2 or TRBV6-3 with TRBJ2-1; D is possibly TRBD1 or TRBD2 (5 bases each). CDR3 length: 13 amino acids. Germline values: CDR1 MNHEY, CDR2 SVGEGT. V was trimmed by 5 bases and J by 15 bases, leaving 20 bases between them.

The chain employs TRBV10-3 and TRBJ1-1; D not resolved. Trimming cost V 10 bases and J 0 bases, with 9 bases left between them. CDR1 and CDR2 (germline): ENHRY, SYGVKD. This CDR3 contains 12 residues. The CDR3 sequence: CATRHMNTEAFF. For the CDR3, the DNA is TGTGCCACCCGGCACATGAACACTGAAGCTTTCTTT.

This clone appeared a few times. V is TRBV5-1 and J is TRBJ1-5, with D perhaps matching TRBD1 (6 bases). Between the trimmed V and J ends, which lost 0 bases and 3 bases, there was a span of 10 bases. CDR3 length equals 15 residues. Germline CDR1 SGHRS, CDR2 YFSETQ. CDR3 sequence: CASSLDGQNNQPQHF. CDR3 in DNA: TGCGCCAGCAGCTTGGATGGACAGAACAATCAGCCCCAGCATTTT.

The V gene is TRBV9, the J gene TRBJ1-1; 8 positions agree with TRBD1. V gave up 4 bases and J gave up 1 base; unmatched junction bases: 6. There are 15 residues in the CDR3. Germline V CDR1 and CDR2: SGDLS, YYNGEE. The CDR3 is CASSPDREPNTEAFF. The CDR3 coding sequence is TGTGCCAGCAGCCCGGACAGGGAACCGAACACTGAAGCTTTCTTT.

This clone was seen a few times. The chain joins TRBV7-9 to TRBJ2-1; 7 bases line up with TRBD2. Germline lookup yields CDR1 SEHNR and CDR2 FQNEAQ (reference sequence). J gave up 6 bases and V 0 bases, and 8 bases lay outside the gene matches. The CDR3 runs to 16 residues. As DNA, the CDR3 is TGTGCCAGCAGCTTAGCGAGAGCGGGGCTCTTCAATGAGCAGTTCTTC. Translating gives CASSLARAGLFNEQFF.

The chain carries TRBV2 and TRBJ1-2, with D uncertain. The CDR3 spans 15 residues. V was cut by 5 bases and J by 0 bases, with 13 bases left in between. The germline V gene encodes CDR1 SNHLY and CDR2 FYNNEI. The CDR3 protein is CASSPNNPTNYGYTF. CDR3 sequence (DNA): TGTGCCAGCAGTCCGAACAATCCGACTAACTATGGCTACACCTTC.

The chain couples TRBV9 to TRBJ2-4, with TRBD1 identical over 8 bases. Germline V CDR1 and CDR2: SGDLS, YYNGEE. The V segment lost 0 bases and the J segment 8 bases; nucleotides outside the gene matches: 7. CDR3 size: 15 residues. CDR3 nucleotides: TGTGCCAGCAGCGTAGTACCAGGGGGCTCGCACATTCAGTACTTC. It yields the protein CASSVVPGGSHIQYF.

The chain joins TRBV10-3 to TRBJ2-6, with TRBD1 identical over 11 bases. The CDR3 length is 16 residues. The germline V gene encodes CDR1 ENHRY and CDR2 SYGVKD. The trim removed 6 bases at V and 3 bases at J, leaving 4 bases unmatched. The CDR3 coding sequence is TGTGCCATCAGCGGACAGGGGGCGCGTGGGGCCAACGTCCTGACTTTC. This encodes CAISGQGARGANVLTF.

The V gene is TRBV9, the J gene TRBJ2-5; 9 bases are shared with TRBD2. V dropped 0 bases and J dropped 7; count of bases not matched to a gene: 7. This CDR3 contains 15 residues. Germline CDR1 reads SGDLS; CDR2 reads YYNGEE. The CDR3 spells CASSVGTAAGGTQYF. CDR3 nucleotides: TGTGCCAGCAGCGTAGGAACAGCAGCGGGAGGGACCCAGTACTTC.

With respect to this clone: A read error may account for a junction end that differs from germline. The J gene is TRBJ2-2, the V gene TRBV7-7; possibly TRBD2 for D (5 bases). The CDR3 is 15 amino acids. CDR1 is SSHAT, CDR2 FNYEAQ, per germline (reference sequence). CDR3 amino acids: CASSSLEGLAGELFF. The CDR3 DNA reads as TGTGCTAGCAGCTCCCTAGAGGGATTAGCCGGGGAGCTGTTTTTT.

The chain links TRBV12-3 or TRBV12-4 to TRBJ1-2, with D possibly matching TRBD1 (6 bases). V was cut by 5 bases and J by 8 bases, with 12 bases left in between. CDR3 length: 12 residues. CDR3 DNA sequence: TGTGCCAGCAGTACCTCAGGGGTAGGCTACACCTTC. It encodes CASSTSGVGYTF.